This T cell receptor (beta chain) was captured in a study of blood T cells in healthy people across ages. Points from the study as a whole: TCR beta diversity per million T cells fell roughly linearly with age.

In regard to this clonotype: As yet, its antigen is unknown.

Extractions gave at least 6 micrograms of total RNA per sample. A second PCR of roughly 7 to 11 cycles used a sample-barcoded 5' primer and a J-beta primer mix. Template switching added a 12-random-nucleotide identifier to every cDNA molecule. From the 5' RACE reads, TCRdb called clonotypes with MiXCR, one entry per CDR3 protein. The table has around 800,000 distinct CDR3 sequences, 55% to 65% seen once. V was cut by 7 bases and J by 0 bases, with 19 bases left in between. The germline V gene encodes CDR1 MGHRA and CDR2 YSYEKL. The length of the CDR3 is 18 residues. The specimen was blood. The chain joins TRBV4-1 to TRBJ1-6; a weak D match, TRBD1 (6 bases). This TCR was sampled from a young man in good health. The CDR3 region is CASTSRHGQSSYNSPLHF. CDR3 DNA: TGCGCCAGCACTTCAAGACACGGACAGAGCTCCTATAATTCACCCCTCCACTTT.